The clone carrying this T cell receptor (beta chain) was observed many times. Its antigen is as yet unknown. The record originates from a study of T cells in Graves' hyperthyroidism and ophthalmopathy. Study details: Staff took peripheral blood when the initial diagnosis was made, before any treatment began.

Diagnoses rested on clinical symptoms, serum thyroxine and TRAb, thyroid ultrasound and orbital computed tomography. Isolation of PBMCs was performed on roughly 9 ml fresh peripheral blood. Germline CDR1 is MNHEY and CDR2 is SVGEGT. The CDR3 is 14 residues long. V lost 5 bases to trimming and J lost 8 bases, with 18 bases between them. Notes on the study in general: Blood samples included most of the expanded thyroid clonotypes exceeding 0.001.

TCR beta CDR3 regions were amplified from RNA. During a first-round RT-PCR of the TCR CDR3, the HTBI primer set was used. A single record per CDR3 protein comes from TCRdb applying MiXCR to the multiplex PCR reads. The profile shows around 500,000 distinct CDR3 sequences, about 15% of them singletons. Sample: blood. The V and J genes are TRBV6-2 or TRBV6-3 and TRBJ1-1; weak D call: TRBD1 (5 bases). The clonotype comes from a woman in her twenties or thirties with Graves' ophthalmopathy. DNA of the CDR3: TGTGCCAGCAGTCCCAATAAGAGACAGACGGAAGCTTTCTTT. Protein product: CASSPNKRQTEAFF.